The TCR beta chain described here comes from a study of blood T cell repertoires in COVID-19. Study summary: Sites in the United States, Italy and Spain provided acute and convalescent COVID-19 samples. T cells, B-cell-depleted T cells, or PBMCs supplied cDNA or gDNA.

The repertoire was sequenced with immunoSEQ multiplex PCR; TCRdb's copy has only in-frame clones and lacks some. The sample gives roughly 110,000 clones, more than 80% of which show up once; roughly 8.1% is in the top ten. Looked up from germline, CDR1 is SEHNR and CDR2 is FQNEAQ (reference sequence). The V gene end was trimmed by 5 bases and the J gene end by 3 bases; junction bases not matched to a gene: 4. This CDR3 has 14 amino acids. Input material: peripheral blood. The chain couples TRBV7-9 to TRBJ1-1, with TRBD1 matching 9 bases. The receptor was derived from a middle-aged woman with acute or convalescent COVID-19. DNA for the CDR3: TGTGCCAGCAGCCTTAGACAGGGGGACACTGAAGCTTTCTTT. Translating it yields CASSLRQGDTEAFF.